One sample yielded the 12 T cell receptor beta chains listed below, sequenced in a study of shared clonotypes between healthy human individuals. Sequenced by immunoSEQ multiplex PCR; TCRdb stores in-frame clones only, minus some. Among fewer than 2.5 million clones, 80% to 95% were seen once, and the ten largest hold roughly 0.36%. Sequencing input: naive CD4+ T cells from PBMCs. As for subset: CD45RA+ positively selected. These receptors were collected from a man younger than 35 in good health. Some clones in this sample may be carry-over from other donors' samples.

The J gene is TRBJ2-1, the V gene TRBV18, with 8 bases fitting TRBD1. The CDR3 spans 14 residues. The germline gives CDR1 KGHSH, CDR2 LQKENI. V lost 7 bases, J lost 1 base, and 3 bases stayed unmatched. Here the CDR3 reads CASFRDRSYNEQFF. CDR3 bases: TGTGCCAGCTTCCGGGACAGGTCCTACAATGAGCAGTTCTTC.

This sequence joins TRBV29-1 and TRBJ2-5, with TRBD2 matching over 8 bases. Matching the DNA end better, TRBJ2-7 makes the J call doubtful. The germline V gene has CDR1 SQVTM and CDR2 ANQGSEA. The CDR3 extends over 12 amino acids. In DNA, the CDR3 is TGCAGCGTACGGGAGGGAGCCTACGAGCAGTACTTC. This sequence encodes CSVREGAYEQYF.

On this clone itself: The same CDR3 is also encoded by other DNA sequences in this sample. The chain couples TRBV7-3 to TRBJ2-3, with TRBD1 matching 7 bases. V trimming: 2 bases; J trimming: 3 bases; junction bases outside the gene matches: 8. CDR1 is SGHTA and CDR2 is FQGTGA in the germline V gene. The CDR3 consists of 16 residues. The CDR3 is CASSLVGGAGTDTQYF. The CDR3 DNA reads as TGTGCCAGCAGCTTAGTAGGGGGCGCCGGAACAGATACGCAGTATTTT.

The gene calls are TRBV2 and TRBJ1-1; the D is unclear. CDR3 size: 9 residues. Germline CDR1 is SNHLY and CDR2 is FYNNEI. The V gene lost 11 bases and the J gene lost 8 bases, with 9 bases spanning the gap. The CDR3: CAPEGEAFF. CDR3 DNA sequence: TGTGCCCCCGAAGGGGAAGCTTTCTTT.

The V gene is TRBV12-2, the J gene TRBJ2-5; the D call in the table, TRBD2, was not verified against the DNA. TRBV12-2 is listed as a pseudogene. CDR3 size: 17 residues. The CDR3 DNA reads as TGTGCAAGTCGCCACCAGCCTAGCGGGAGGGCCATGAAGACCCAGTACTTC. Its protein is CASRHQPSGRAMKTQYF.

The CDR3: CASSYSGGSYNEQFF. In DNA form, the CDR3 reads TGTGCCAGCAGTTACTCTGGTGGCAGCTACAATGAGCAGTTCTTC. The chain has TRBV6-6 and TRBJ2-1; no clear D gene. With 0 bases removed from V and 3 bases from J, the gap between germline ends came to 9 bases. Germline loops: CDR1 MNHNY, CDR2 SVGAGI (reference sequence). CDR3 size: 15 residues.

This clone was detected only once. This sample includes further DNA sequences coding for the same CDR3. The chain links TRBV18 to TRBJ1-1, with D maybe TRBD1 (6 bases). The germline CDR1 and CDR2 sequences are KGHSH and LQKENI. The CDR3 has 15 amino acids. V lost 3 bases to trimming and J lost 0 bases, with 11 bases between them. CDR3 sequence (DNA): TGTGCCAGCTCACCGCTTCAGGGGATGAACACTGAAGCTTTCTTT. As protein: CASSPLQGMNTEAFF.

This chain links TRBV7-9 with TRBJ2-1; 7 bases align to TRBD1. This CDR3 contains 13 residues. The J segment lost 5 bases and the V segment lost 5 bases, leaving 3 bases of the junction unmatched. CDR1 SEHNR and CDR2 FQNEAQ come from the germline V gene (reference sequence). Written as DNA, the CDR3 is TGTGCCAGCAGCAAGGGGGCAGACAATGAGCAGTTCTTC. This encodes CASSKGADNEQFF. Full variable domain (outside the CDR3, taken from reference TRBV7-9 and TRBJ2-1): DTGVSQNPRHKITKRGQNVTFRCDPISEHNRLYWYRQTLGQGPEFLTYFQNEAQLEKSRLLSDRFSAERPKGSFSTLEIQRTEQGDSAMYLCASSKGADNEQFFGPGTRLTVL.

This rearrangement joins TRBV11-2 to TRBJ2-1; 8 bases are a match to TRBD2. The CDR3 extends over 15 amino acids. The trim removed 5 bases at V and 6 bases at J, leaving 9 bases unmatched. Germline CDR1 and CDR2: SGHAT and FQNNGV. CDR3 protein: CASSPRGGGVNEQFF. The DNA for the CDR3 is TGTGCCAGCAGCCCCCGGGGGGGAGGGGTCAATGAGCAGTTCTTC. The variable domain in full, completed from reference TRBV11-2 and TRBJ2-1, reads EAGVAQSPRYKIIEKRQSVAFWCNPISGHATLYWYQQILGQGPKLLIQFQNNGVVDDSQLPKDRFSAERLKGVDSTLKIQPAKLEDSAVYLCASSPRGGGVNEQFFGPGTRLTVL.

This sequence joins TRBV28 and TRBJ2-1; D unresolved. The V end was cut by 5 bases, the J end by 8 bases, with 13 bases between. The CDR3 loop spans 13 amino acids. Looked up from germline, CDR1 is MDHEN and CDR2 is SYDVKM. CDR3 region: CASSALGWDEQFF. The DNA of the CDR3 is TGTGCCAGCAGTGCCTTGGGGTGGGATGAGCAGTTCTTC.

Comment on this clone: Different DNA sequences within this sample yield the same CDR3. The chain combines TRBV5-4 with TRBJ1-2; 8 positions match TRBD1. This CDR3 has 13 residues. From germline, CDR1 is SGHNT and CDR2 YYREEE (reference sequence). V was clipped by 0 bases and J by 5 bases; unmatched bases: 0. The CDR3 bases are TGTGCCAGCAGCTTGGGGACAGGGTATGGCTACACCTTC. Translation: CASSLGTGYGYTF. Variable domain in full (rest from reference TRBV5-4 and TRBJ1-2): ETGVTQSPTHLIKTRGQQVTLRCSSQSGHNTVSWYQQALGQGPQFIFQYYREEENGRGNFPPRFSGLQFPNYSSELNVNALELDDSALYLCASSLGTGYGYTFGSGTRLTVV.

The CDR3 region has the DNA TGTGCCATCAGCGGGACGGACGGGGGAGAGACCCAGTACTTC. Encoded protein: CAISGTDGGETQYF. The J gene is TRBJ2-5, the V gene TRBV10-3; D is possibly TRBD2 (6 bases). The CDR3 consists of 14 residues. CDR1 is ENHRY and CDR2 is SYGVKD in the germline V gene. V lost 6 bases and J 4 bases, leaving 15 bases between the germline ends.